This T cell receptor beta chain was profiled in a study of blood T cell repertoires in COVID-19. The CDR3 is 15 residues long. V gave up 2 bases and J gave up 9 bases; unmatched junction bases: 10. The germline CDR1 and CDR2 sequences are MNHEY and SMNVEV (reference sequence). Authors' analysis steps: Using reference gene primer amplification, nucleated cell counts were estimated. The data were produced by immunoSEQ multiplex PCR, yet TCRdb's version contains in-frame clones alone and is incomplete. V and J calls plus clone size are reproduced from that table; the DNA served to infer D and trimming. The sample records roughly 300,000 clones, approximately 92% being singletons.

This chain connects TRBV27 to TRBJ2-1; TRBD2 agrees at 7 bases. The sequenced sample was PBMCs or T cells enriched from blood (not recorded which). This sequence originates from a woman between 25 and 40 years old who had recovered from COVID-19. The CDR3 spells CASSLKREGRGEQFF. The CDR3 nucleotides are TGTGCCAGCAGTTTAAAGAGGGAGGGCCGGGGTGAGCAGTTCTTC.